This TCR beta chain was retrieved from a study of shared clonotypes between healthy human individuals. Study overall: The composition of the donors was a couple of women and a few men aged 18 to 49.

Data came from immunoSEQ multiplex PCR; TCRdb stores just in-frame clones and leaves some out. The sample has 110,000 or so clones; around two thirds are singletons. Germline lookup yields CDR1 SEHNR and CDR2 FQNEAQ (reference sequence). The J segment lost 6 bases and the V segment lost 4 bases, leaving 8 bases of the junction unmatched. The CDR3 extends over 14 amino acids. Adult donors, all healthy and HIV-negative, had no recent acute infections or vaccinations. The donors were all Caucasian adults (living in Nashville, Tennessee). Sequencing was done on a sample of memory CD8+ T cells sorted from blood. Subset denoted: CD45RO+ cells pooled with CCR7-negative TemRA cells. This TCR was sampled from a woman under 40 in good health. This chain uses TRBV7-9 with TRBJ2-7; 8 bases are a match to TRBD2. CDR3 loop: CASSSSGSRGEQYF. In DNA, the CDR3 is TGTGCCAGCAGCTCGAGCGGGAGTCGGGGCGAGCAGTACTTC.